These 9 T cell receptor beta chains came from one sample sequenced in a study of T cells after yellow fever vaccination. MiXCR, applied by TCRdb to the 5' RACE reads, yields one record per CDR3 protein. The sample lists 300,000 or so distinct CDR3 sequences; about an eighth were seen once. Sample: CD4+ T cells sorted from PBMCs, taken 45 days after the yellow fever booster vaccination. Receptor source: a young man who received the YFV17D yellow fever vaccine.

This chain links TRBV6-5 with TRBJ1-5; TRBD1 agrees at 12 bases. Per the germline V gene, CDR1 is MNHEY and CDR2 is SVGAGI. V was pared by 2 bases and J by 6 bases, with 2 bases of the junction left unmatched. CDR3 size: 15 residues. CDR3: CASSYGTGGGQPQHF. In nucleotides, the CDR3 is TGTGCCAGCAGTTACGGGACAGGGGGCGGTCAGCCCCAGCATTTT.

This clonotype has just a few counts. The chain combines TRBV6-1 with TRBJ2-7; 8 bases align to TRBD1. The germline V gene has CDR1 MNHNS and CDR2 SASEGT. This CDR3 comprises 17 residues. The V and J ends lost 3 bases and 0 bases, in that order; junction bases with no gene match: 10. This chain's CDR3 is CASSEVSGGSISYEQYF. The CDR3 DNA follows: TGTGCCAGCAGTGAGGTTTCAGGGGGCTCAATCTCCTACGAGCAGTACTTC.

Here the CDR3 reads CSASPMTGMNGYTF. The CDR3 nucleotides read TGCAGTGCTAGCCCTATGACAGGGATGAATGGCTACACCTTC. The V gene is TRBV20-1, the J gene TRBJ1-2; 7 bases match TRBD1. J gave up 6 bases and V 3 bases, and 10 bases lay outside the gene matches. Germline assignment: CDR1 DFQATT and CDR2 SNEGSKA (reference sequence). The length of the CDR3 is 14 residues.

This clonotype has a handful of counts. The DNA for the CDR3 is TGCGCCAGCAGCCAAGATCTTGGAGGGGGAAACATTCAGTACTTC. As protein: CASSQDLGGGNIQYF. The rearrangement links TRBV4-3 to TRBJ2-4; TRBD1 or TRBD2 may be the D gene (6 bases each). Trimming pared 0 bases from V and 6 bases from J, leaving 12 bases between. This CDR3 region has 15 residues. Germline values: CDR1 LGHNA, CDR2 YSLEER.

This clonotype was detected a few times. V usage is TRBV24-1 and J usage is TRBJ2-3, with a possible D match to TRBD1 (6 bases). V was pared by 3 bases and J by 3 bases, with 18 bases between. Germline values: CDR1 KGHDR, CDR2 SFDVKD. The CDR3 spans 17 residues. The CDR3 reads CATSDAILTGGTDTQYF. DNA of the CDR3: TGTGCCACCAGTGATGCAATATTGACAGGAGGAACAGATACGCAGTATTTT.

This rearrangement joins TRBV7-2 to TRBJ2-7; D might be TRBD1 (6 bases). CDR1 is SGHTA and CDR2 is FQGNSA in the germline V gene. Trimming stripped 3 bases from V and 0 bases from J, with 12 bases between. This CDR3 has 15 residues. This chain's CDR3 is CASSFVTDSSYEQYF. In DNA form, the CDR3 reads TGTGCCAGCAGCTTTGTCACGGACAGCTCCTACGAGCAGTACTTC.

The chain joins TRBV20-1 to TRBJ2-3; D gene ambiguous. Germline assignment: CDR1 DFQATT and CDR2 SNEGSKA (reference sequence). Deletions cut 1 base from V and 2 bases from J, with 19 bases between. The CDR3 loop spans 17 amino acids. In nucleotides, the CDR3 is TGCAGTGCTAGAGGCGGCATCCCCCCAGAACCCACAGATACGCAGTATTTT. Protein product: CSARGGIPPEPTDTQYF.

This clonotype was counted only a few times. This chain connects TRBV28 to TRBJ2-2, with 7 nucleotides matching TRBD2. There are 14 residues in the CDR3. V lost 6 bases, J lost 7 bases, and 8 bases stayed unmatched. Germline V gives CDR1 MDHEN, CDR2 SYDVKM. As DNA, the CDR3 is TGTGCCAGCAGAGTACAGGCTAGCGGCGGGGAGCTGTTTTTT. The encoded protein is CASRVQASGGELFF. The entire variable domain, with the rest obtained from reference TRBV28 and TRBJ2-2, is as follows: DVKVTQSSRYLVKRTGEKVFLECVQDMDHENMFWYRQDPGLGLRLIYFSYDVKMKEKGDIPEGYSVSREKKERFSLILESASTNQTSMYLCASRVQASGGELFFGEGSRLTVL.

The sample holds a few counts of this clonotype. This chain's CDR3 is CASTNRDEQFF. CDR3 in DNA: TGTGCCAGCACCAATAGGGATGAGCAGTTCTTC. The rearrangement links TRBV12-3 or TRBV12-4 to TRBJ2-1, with no clear D. This CDR3 spans 11 amino acids. The V and J ends lost 7 bases and 8 bases respectively, with 9 bases between them.